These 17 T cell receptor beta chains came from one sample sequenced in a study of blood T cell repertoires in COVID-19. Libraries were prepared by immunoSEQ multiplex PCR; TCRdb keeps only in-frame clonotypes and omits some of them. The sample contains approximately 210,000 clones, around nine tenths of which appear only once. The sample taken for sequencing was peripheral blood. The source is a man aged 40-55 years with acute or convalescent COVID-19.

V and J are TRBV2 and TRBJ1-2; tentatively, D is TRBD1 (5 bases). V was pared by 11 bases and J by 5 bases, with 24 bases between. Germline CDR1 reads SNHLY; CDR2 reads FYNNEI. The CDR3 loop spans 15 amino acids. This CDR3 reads CAAQGRDFAEYGYTF. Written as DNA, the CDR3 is TGTGCCGCACAAGGCAGGGACTTCGCCGAGTATGGCTACACCTTC. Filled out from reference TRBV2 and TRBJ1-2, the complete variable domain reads EPEVTQTPSHQVTQMGQEVILRCVPISNHLYFYWYRQILGQKVEFLVSFYNNEISEKSEIFDDQFSVERPDGSNFTLKIRSTKLEDSAMYFCAAQGRDFAEYGYTFGSGTRLTVV.

For the CDR3, the DNA is TGTGCCAGCAGCTTAGGAACAGGGGAAAGAGAGACCCAGTACTTC. Translating gives CASSLGTGERETQYF. The gene calls are TRBV7-6 and TRBJ2-5; 7 nucleotides agree with TRBD1. The J segment lost 4 bases and the V segment lost 1 base, leaving 6 bases of the junction unmatched. CDR1 SGHVS and CDR2 FNYEAQ come from the germline V gene. The CDR3 extends over 15 amino acids.

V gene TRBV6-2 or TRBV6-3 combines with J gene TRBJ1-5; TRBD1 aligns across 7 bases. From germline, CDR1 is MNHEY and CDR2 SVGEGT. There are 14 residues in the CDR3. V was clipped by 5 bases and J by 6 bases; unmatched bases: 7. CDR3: CASSPLGDSQPQHF. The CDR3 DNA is TGTGCCAGCAGTCCCCTGGGGGACAGTCAGCCCCAGCATTTT.

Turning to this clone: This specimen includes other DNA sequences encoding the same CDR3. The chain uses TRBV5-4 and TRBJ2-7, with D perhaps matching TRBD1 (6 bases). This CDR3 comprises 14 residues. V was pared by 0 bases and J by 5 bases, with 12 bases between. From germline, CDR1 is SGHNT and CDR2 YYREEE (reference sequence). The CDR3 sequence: CASSLEGVINEQYF. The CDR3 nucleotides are TGTGCCAGCAGCTTGGAGGGGGTCATAAACGAGCAGTACTTC.

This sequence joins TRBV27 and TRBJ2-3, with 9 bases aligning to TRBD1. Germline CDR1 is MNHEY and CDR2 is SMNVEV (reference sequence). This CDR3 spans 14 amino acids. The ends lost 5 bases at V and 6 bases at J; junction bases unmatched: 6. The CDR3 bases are TGTGCCAGCAGTCAAGGACAGGGGAAGGATACGCAGTATTTT. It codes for CASSQGQGKDTQYF.

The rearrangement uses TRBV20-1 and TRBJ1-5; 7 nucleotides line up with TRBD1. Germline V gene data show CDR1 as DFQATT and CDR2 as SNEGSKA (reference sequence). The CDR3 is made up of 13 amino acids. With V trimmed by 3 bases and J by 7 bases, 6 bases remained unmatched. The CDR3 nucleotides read TGCAGTGCTAGTCGACAGGGAGGACAGCCCCAGCATTTT. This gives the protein CSASRQGGQPQHF.

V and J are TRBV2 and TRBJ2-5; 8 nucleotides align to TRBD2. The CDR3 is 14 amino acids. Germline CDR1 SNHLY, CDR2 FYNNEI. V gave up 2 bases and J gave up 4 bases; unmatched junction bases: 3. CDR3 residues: CASSELLAGETQYF. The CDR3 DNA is TGTGCCAGCAGTGAACTCCTAGCGGGAGAGACCCAGTACTTC. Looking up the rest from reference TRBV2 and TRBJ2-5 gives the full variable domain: EPEVTQTPSHQVTQMGQEVILRCVPISNHLYFYWYRQILGQKVEFLVSFYNNEISEKSEIFDDQFSVERPDGSNFTLKIRSTKLEDSAMYFCASSELLAGETQYFGPGTRLLVL.

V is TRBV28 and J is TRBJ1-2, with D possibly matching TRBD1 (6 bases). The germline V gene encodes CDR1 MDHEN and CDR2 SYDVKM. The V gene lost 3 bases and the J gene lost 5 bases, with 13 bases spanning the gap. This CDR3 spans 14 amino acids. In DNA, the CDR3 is TGTGCCAGCAGTTTGCCAGGGGTGGGATATGGCTACACCTTC. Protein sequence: CASSLPGVGYGYTF.

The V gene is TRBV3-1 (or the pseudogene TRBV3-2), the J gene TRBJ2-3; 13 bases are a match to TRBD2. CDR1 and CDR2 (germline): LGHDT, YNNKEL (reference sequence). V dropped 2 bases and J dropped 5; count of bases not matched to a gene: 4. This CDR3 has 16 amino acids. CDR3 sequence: CASSQMTSGGLDTQYF. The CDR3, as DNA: TGTGCCAGCAGCCAAATGACTAGCGGGGGGTTAGATACGCAGTATTTT.

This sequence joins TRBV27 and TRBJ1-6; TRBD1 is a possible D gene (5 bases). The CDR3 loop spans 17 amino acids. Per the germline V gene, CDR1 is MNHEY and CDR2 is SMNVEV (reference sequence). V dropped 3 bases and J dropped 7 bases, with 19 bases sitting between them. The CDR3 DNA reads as TGTGCCAGCAGTTTTTCAGCTATAGGAGGGGAGAATTCACCCCTCCACTTT. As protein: CASSFSAIGGENSPLHF.

CDR3 DNA sequence: TGTGCCAGCAGGGCGACAGGGGGGAATGAGCAGTTCTTC. Translating it yields CASRATGGNEQFF. The chain links TRBV2 to TRBJ2-1; 9 bases map to TRBD1. The CDR3 runs to 13 residues. Trimming took 6 bases from V and 7 from J; bases not matched to a gene: 4. CDR1 and CDR2 (germline): SNHLY, FYNNEI.

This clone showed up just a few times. The CDR3 reads CASRGHRGEGNQPQHF. DNA of the CDR3: TGCGCCAGCAGGGGGCACAGGGGGGAGGGCAATCAGCCCCAGCATTTT. The chain has TRBV10-1 and TRBJ1-5; 8 bases fit TRBD1. This CDR3 comprises 16 residues. V was pared by 6 bases and J by 2 bases, with 9 bases of the junction left unmatched. The germline CDR1 and CDR2 sequences are WNHNN and SYGVQD (reference sequence).

CDR3 nucleotides: TGTGCCTGGAGCCTAGGACTAGCGGTTAGCACAGATACGCAGTATTTT. Translating it yields CAWSLGLAVSTDTQYF. The genes are TRBV30 and TRBJ2-3; TRBD2 matches 10 bases. The CDR3 spans 16 residues. Germline-derived CDR1 and CDR2 are GTSNPN and SVGIG (reference sequence). The V gene end was trimmed by 3 bases and the J gene end by 0 bases; junction bases not matched to a gene: 6.

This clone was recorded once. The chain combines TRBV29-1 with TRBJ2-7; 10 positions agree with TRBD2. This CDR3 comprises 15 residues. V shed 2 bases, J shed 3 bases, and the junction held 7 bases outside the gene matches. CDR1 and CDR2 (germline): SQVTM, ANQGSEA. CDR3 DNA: TGCAGCGTTGAAAATAAGGCTAGCGGGAGCTACGAGCAGTACTTC. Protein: CSVENKASGSYEQYF.

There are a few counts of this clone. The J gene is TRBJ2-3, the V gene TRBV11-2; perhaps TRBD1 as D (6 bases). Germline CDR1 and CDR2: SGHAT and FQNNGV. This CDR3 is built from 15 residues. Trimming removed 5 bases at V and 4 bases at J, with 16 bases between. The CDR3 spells CASSPLKGGADTQYF. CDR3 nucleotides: TGTGCCAGCAGCCCCCTTAAAGGGGGAGCAGATACGCAGTATTTT.

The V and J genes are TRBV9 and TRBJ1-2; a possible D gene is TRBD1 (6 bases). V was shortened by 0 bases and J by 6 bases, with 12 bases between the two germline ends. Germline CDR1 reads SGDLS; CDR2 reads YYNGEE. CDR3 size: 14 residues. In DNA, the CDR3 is TGTGCCAGCAGCGTAGATAACAGGGAAGATGGCTACACCTTC. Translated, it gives CASSVDNREDGYTF.

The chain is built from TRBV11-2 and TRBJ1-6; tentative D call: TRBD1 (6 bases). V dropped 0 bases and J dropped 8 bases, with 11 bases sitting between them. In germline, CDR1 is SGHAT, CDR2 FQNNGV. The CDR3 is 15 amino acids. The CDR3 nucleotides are TGTGCCAGCAGCTTAGATCAAACAGGGTATTCACCCCTCCACTTT. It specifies CASSLDQTGYSPLHF.